The text below deals with one TCR beta chain. This clonotype has more than one count but fewer than ten. Its recognized antigen is unknown. Nothing much larger sits one base from this clone, and base qualities are not available. The library was produced with multiplex PCR. For sequencing, an Illumina HiSeq 4000 was employed. To build TCR beta libraries, CDR3 regions were amplified by Arm-PCR using iRepertoire HTBI primers. PCR products were gel purified before sequencing. In the paper's pipeline: Gene usage analysis of CDR3 amino acid clonotypes used the roughly 60 TRBV and 14 TRBJ segments found across samples. COPE and FqMerger were used to merge filtered high-quality paired reads into contigs. Contigs were aligned with BLAST to IMGT TRBV, TRBD and TRBJ reference genes, and CDR3 was defined per IMGT. Any clonotype with a frequency above 0.1% was counted as a highly expanded clone. Repertoire diversity was measured by Shannon entropy, and V-J evenness by the Gini coefficient. Public clonotypes were defined as clonotypes shared by more than one individual. Using fastp trimming at Q25 and MiXCR clonotype assembly, TCRdb reanalyzed the public sequencing data and kept in-frame beta chains. Duplicate CDR3 protein sequences are folded into a single record with the most common DNA and genes. For this entry, the V and J calls and clone size follow TCRdb and not the study's own pipeline. This sample lists hundreds of thousands of distinct CDR3 sequences; 9.5% to 15% were detected once. The top ten constitute more than 8% of the sample.

Trimming removed 4 bases from V and 0 bases from J; the gene matches leave 9 bases unexplained. From the cysteine up to the phenylalanine, the CDR3 has a length of 16 residues. Just CDR3 DNA is preserved here, 48 bases in frame from base 1. CDR1 SGHRS and CDR2 YFSETQ were looked up in the germline V gene. The label giving this sample's time point can be read as: newly diagnosed GD, antithyroid drugs for less than 3 months. For both TCR sequencing and RNA sequencing, RNA was extracted from PBMCs using TRIzol. The diagnosis of Graves' disease followed American Thyroid Association guidelines. Recruitment of patients was carried out at an endocrinology department in Xi'an, China. From each patient, approximately 9.9 milliliters of peripheral blood was collected into an EDTA anticoagulant tube. Ficoll Paque Plus density gradient separation was used to isolate PBMCs, and no additional T cell sorting was done. An Agilent 2100 Bioanalyzer and agarose gel were used to check RNA quality, and a NanoDrop 2000 was used to measure RNA concentration.

This entry is derived from a study of regulatory T cells in long-lasting Graves disease (dated by TCRdb to the early 2020s). Regarding the research as a whole: Patients with newly diagnosed Graves' disease had been on antithyroid drugs for under 3 months. A total of roughly 35 samples underwent TCR sequencing: roughly 13 from persistent and about 20 from newly diagnosed Graves' disease patients. This study used TCR sequencing and RNA sequencing of peripheral blood to compare persistent Graves' disease patients against newly diagnosed Graves' disease patients. The study was registered as a clinical trial and conducted in China. Results and caveats for the whole study, not just this receptor: Persistent Graves' disease patients showed lower TCR Shannon entropy and fewer highly expanded clones than newly diagnosed patients, suggesting clonal expansion. As a limitation, the authors acknowledged that the small sample size may reduce accuracy. TRBV28, TRBJ1-2 and TRBJ2-5 were preferentially used in persistent disease, while TRBV20-1 and TRBJ2-1 were favored in newly diagnosed disease. Patients with persistent disease shared more public clonotypes (around 2,500) than newly diagnosed patients did (nearly 1,000). Sequencing and analysis were restricted to the TCR beta chain. Peripheral blood alone was examined, since thyroid tissue, which constituted the primary lesion, could not be accessed.

This sample was also put to use in a study of T cells in Graves' hyperthyroidism and ophthalmopathy. That second publication adds: A patient counted as having stable Graves' hyperthyroidism if no progression to ophthalmopathy occurred over 18 months of follow-up. Hyperthyroidism patients were aged 18 to 65 years and newly diagnosed, with disease duration of less than 2 months. Exclusion was applied to patients with uncontrolled infections, other autoimmune diseases, pregnancy or lactation. Diagnoses were established on the basis of clinical symptoms, serum thyroxine and TRAb, thyroid ultrasound, and orbital computed tomography. A first-round RT-PCR of the TCR CDR3 used the HTBI primer set with the Qiagen OneStep RT-PCR kit. Most expanded thyroid clonotypes (frequency above 0.001) were also detected in blood, a finding suggesting that blood repertoires may reflect thyroid immune responses. In cross-validation, a model built on a 13 V-J signature told ophthalmopathy apart from stable hyperthyroidism with 85% to 90% sensitivity and roughly 82% specificity, and in testing the same model reached 80%/75%. In validation, the model predicted progression to ophthalmopathy a median of about 6.8 months before onset, with roughly 68% sensitivity and roughly 73% specificity. To identify distinguishing TCR V-J signatures, a discovery cohort of 100 or so patients was used, comprising 40 to 45 with Graves' ophthalmopathy and around 57 with stable Graves' hyperthyroidism. Prospective prediction of ophthalmopathy was tested in an independent validation cohort of 18 to 20 hyperthyroidism patients and some 17 patients who later progressed to ophthalmopathy. The 100 discovery patients were randomly split 7:3 into training and test sets. Thyroid tissue and blood T-cell repertoires from six Graves' hyperthyroidism patients were also compared in the study. Following sampling, methimazole starting at 30 mg daily was given to hyperthyroidism patients, and high-dose intravenous methylprednisolone was given to ophthalmopathy patients. Libraries were constructed in a second round of multiplex PCR, after which size selection and purification were performed. Paired-end sequencing of the libraries was performed with 100 bp reads on an Illumina HiSeq2000. SOAPnuke was used to process the raw data, removing reads that contained adapters or uncalled bases, had a mean Phred below 15, or lacked an exact match to the constant primer or identifier. High-quality paired reads were merged using COPE v1.2.5, and each unique nucleotide sequence was defined as a clonotype. MiTCR v1.1 was used to align the clonotypes against IMGT TRBV, TRBD and TRBJ reference segments. The analysis was restricted to V-J combinations with a frequency above 0.0001, which together covered 99% to 99.2% of the repertoires. The TCS score was defined as F50 (clonal expansion) divided by E x V (chaos), with BLOSUM62-based TCRdist calculated between CDR3 peptides within each V-J. Welch's t-statistics and random forest reduced 500 to 550 V-J features to under 15, which were used in a naive Bayes classifier (R e1071). Sample size was not statistically predetermined, and blinding of investigators to group allocation was not performed. The paper describes TCR Vbeta CDR3 sequencing of 140 or so peripheral blood samples, made up of some 42 ophthalmopathy patients, roughly 75 hyperthyroidism patients and about 17 progressor patients.

Sequencing used peripheral blood mononuclear cells (PBMCs), obtained at new diagnosis, from a patient treated with antithyroid drugs. The V gene is TRBV5-1 and the J gene is TRBJ2-7; TRBD1 aligns with 8 central bases. The clonotype was recovered from a woman under 40 with Graves disease. Donor details come from another sample of the same person, matched by shared clones. At the DNA level, the sequence is TGCGCCAGCAGCGGACCCCGGGACAGGAGCTCCTACGAGCAGTACTTC. Its translation reads: CASSGPRDRSSYEQYF.